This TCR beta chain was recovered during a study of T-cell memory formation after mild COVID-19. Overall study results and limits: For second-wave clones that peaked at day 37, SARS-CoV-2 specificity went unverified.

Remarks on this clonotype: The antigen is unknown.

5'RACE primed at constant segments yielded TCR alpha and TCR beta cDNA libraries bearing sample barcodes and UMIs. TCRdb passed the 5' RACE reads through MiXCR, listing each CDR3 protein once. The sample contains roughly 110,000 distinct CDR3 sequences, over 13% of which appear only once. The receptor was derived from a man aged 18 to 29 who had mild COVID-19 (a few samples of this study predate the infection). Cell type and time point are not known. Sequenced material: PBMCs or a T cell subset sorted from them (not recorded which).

CDR3 in DNA: TGTGCCAGCAGCCATGAGAGACCCAACGTCCTGACTTTC. Residues: CASSHERPNVLTF. V is TRBV3-1 and J is TRBJ2-6; D uncertain. The CDR3 spans 13 residues. Deletions cut 3 bases from V and 8 bases from J, with 8 bases between. Germline V lookup: CDR1 LGHDT, CDR2 YNNKEL (reference sequence).